This note documents a single T cell receptor (beta chain) sequence. The antigen remains unidentified. The germline CDR1 and CDR2 sequences are SNHLY and FYNNEI. The V gene end was trimmed by 3 bases and the J gene end by 7 bases; junction bases not matched to a gene: 3. The CDR3 covers 13 residues. The data are from a study of cytomegalovirus exposure and HLA in healthy donors. Study at large: In an earlier analysis, 117 million unique TCR beta sequences were found from 150 million to 200 million T cells.

General observations from the study: Later analysis identified a missense DCLRE1C variant that was linked to TCR beta V- and J-gene trimming.

The PCR made use of 60 Vbeta and 13 Jbeta primers. TCRdb's table, derived via immunoSEQ multiplex PCR, lists solely in-frame clones and lacks some. The sample records more than 110,000 clones, about 78% being singletons. This rearrangement joins TRBV2 to TRBJ1-2; TRBD1 aligns across 9 bases. The source is a male donor in good health and CMV-seronegative. The material sequenced was PBMCs. In DNA, the CDR3 is TGTGCCAGCAGTGAGGGGACAGGGTTTGGCTACACCTTC. Its protein product is CASSEGTGFGYTF. Full variable domain (missing parts from reference TRBV2 and TRBJ1-2): EPEVTQTPSHQVTQMGQEVILRCVPISNHLYFYWYRQILGQKVEFLVSFYNNEISEKSEIFDDQFSVERPDGSNFTLKIRSTKLEDSAMYFCASSEGTGFGYTFGSGTRLTVV.